The 16 T cell receptor beta chains below all came from one sample that was sequenced in a study of tumor and adjacent non-tumor tissue in lung cancer. RNA was extracted from bulk tissue without any cell sorting. Three rounds of nested PCR, following a modified ARM-PCR protocol, produced the TCRbeta library. TCRdb analysed the multiplex PCR reads with MiXCR anew, one entry per CDR3 protein. The profile covers over 110,000 distinct CDR3 sequences, with approximately 70% appearing a single time and about 18% taken by the ten largest. The sample was lung tumor tissue. These receptors came from a man in his sixties with small cell lung cancer.

On this clonotype: No conserved phenylalanine or tryptophan is present at the end of the CDR3, so a read error is the likely explanation. The V call is TRBV6-1, the J call TRBJ1-5; D possibly corresponds to TRBD1 (5 bases). The CDR3 runs 14 residues. Looked up from germline, CDR1 is MNHNS and CDR2 is SASEGT. V was clipped by 6 bases and J by 6 bases, with 15 bases between them. The CDR3 DNA sequence: TGTGCCAGCAGGGGGGGATTCGGCGGTCAGCCCCAGCATTCT. Encoded protein: CASRGGFGGQPQHS.

Worth noting for this clonotype: At one of its ends the junction is not consistent with the germline gene, which may arise from a read error. The chain has TRBV6-1 and TRBJ2-2, with D possibly TRBD2 on 6 matching bases. The length of the CDR3 is 13 residues. Germline V gene data show CDR1 as MNHNS and CDR2 as SASEGT. The CDR3: CARGGTNTGDLFF. CDR3 DNA sequence: TGTGCCAGGGGCGGGACGAACACCGGGGACCTGTTTTTT.

Details on this clonotype: A junction end diverges from the germline sequence, so it may reflect a read error. The chain uses TRBV28 and TRBJ2-7; 7 nucleotides align to TRBD1. The CDR3 length is 14 residues. Germline-derived CDR1 and CDR2 are MDHEN and SYDVKM. The CDR3 sequence is CPSRAQRGPNEQYF. The CDR3 DNA sequence: TGTCCCAGCAGGGCGCAAAGGGGGCCGAATGAGCAGTACTTC.

Worth noting for this clonotype: This may stem from a read error, because a much larger clone lies one nucleotide away. The chain joins TRBV10-2 to TRBJ2-6, with 7 bases matching TRBD1. The length of the CDR3 is 18 residues. The germline gives CDR1 WSHSY, CDR2 SAAADI. The CDR3 protein is CASSPYRGQDSGANVMTF. The CDR3 nucleotides are TGCGCCAGCAGTCCCTACAGGGGTCAAGACTCTGGGGCCAACGTCATGACTTTC.

This clonotype was seen at least ten times. This sequence joins TRBV6-5 and TRBJ1-2; D is unclear. Germline assignment: CDR1 MNHEY and CDR2 SVGAGI. This CDR3 comprises 15 residues. Trimming shortened V by 3 bases and J by 5 bases, and 16 bases separated the two germline ends. This chain's CDR3 is CASSYLSLGGYGYTF. CDR3 sequence (DNA): TGTGCCAGCAGTTATTTGAGTCTTGGAGGGTATGGCTACACCTTC.

With respect to this clonotype: It may be a read error: a sequence one base away is much more abundant. This chain connects TRBV6-5 to TRBJ1-1; possibly TRBD1 for D (5 bases). The CDR3 extends over 11 amino acids. The germline CDR1 and CDR2 sequences are MNHEY and SVGAGI. The CDR3 sequence: CATSYWGEAFF. The CDR3 nucleotides read TGTGCCACCAGTTATTGGGGGGAAGCTTTCTTT.

The chain combines TRBV6-5 with TRBJ2-7; D may be TRBD1 (7 bases). The CDR3 runs to 15 residues. Per the germline V gene, CDR1 is MNHEY and CDR2 is SVGAGI. The germline V and J ends were trimmed by 9 bases and 4 bases, with 22 bases remaining between them. CDR3 bases: TGTGCCAGTAGGAGGGGGCTAGCGCCAGGGTACGAGCAGTACGTC. Residues: CASRRGLAPGYEQYV.

There are a few counts of this clonotype. V and J are TRBV20-1 and TRBJ1-2, with no clear D. This CDR3 comprises 12 residues. The germline V gene has CDR1 DFQATT and CDR2 SNEGSKA (reference sequence). CDR3 nucleotide sequence: TGCAGCGTTGACTCGGAGGGATATGGCTACACCTTC. Protein sequence: CSVDSEGYGYTF.

The V gene is TRBV6-6, the J gene TRBJ2-2; D is undetermined. Per germline, CDR1 MNHNY and CDR2 SVGAGI (reference sequence). Trimming cost V 5 bases and J 15 bases, with 19 bases left between them. The CDR3 runs 13 residues. The CDR3 reads CASSSSNTGEMFF. CDR3 in DNA: TGTGCCAGCAGTAGCTCGAACACCGGTGAGATGTTTTTT.

Many counts were recorded for this clonotype. This may stem from a read error, because a much larger clone lies one nucleotide away. The CDR3 sequence: CANSRGRNEQFF. CDR3 DNA sequence: TGTGCCAACTCCCGAGGGCGGAATGAGCAGTTCTTC. J is TRBJ2-1 and V is TRBV11-2; D is perhaps TRBD2 (5 bases). The CDR3 covers 12 residues. The germline gives CDR1 SGHAT, CDR2 FQNNGV. Trimming cost V 10 bases and J 7 bases, with 14 bases left between them.

CDR3 DNA sequence: TGTGCCAGCAGTTACTCCTCGGAACTCGGGTACGAGCAGTACTTC. This codes for CASSYSSELGYEQYF. The rearrangement uses TRBV6-5 and TRBJ2-7; unclear D gene. The CDR3 contains 15 residues. The germline V gene encodes CDR1 MNHEY and CDR2 SVGAGI. Trimming shortened V by 0 bases and J by 4 bases, and 13 bases separated the two germline ends.

The rearrangement uses TRBV5-4 and TRBJ2-5, with TRBD2 identical over 7 bases. This CDR3 is built from 15 residues. Germline V CDR1 and CDR2: SGHNT, YYREEE (reference sequence). CDR3 sequence (DNA): TGTGACTGCAGCTTGCTAGCGGCCAAGCAAGAGACCCAGTACTTC. As protein: CDCSLLAAKQETQYF.

The CDR3 DNA reads TGTGCCAGCAACAACGGGCCCTCTTCCCCCGATACGCAGTATTTT. This codes for CASNNGPSSPDTQYF. This chain links TRBV5-6 with TRBJ2-3, with D unclear. The CDR3 is 15 amino acids. The V end lost 6 bases, the J end lost 6 bases, and 20 bases lay between the germline ends. The germline V gene has CDR1 SGHDT and CDR2 YYEEEE. The full variable domain, completed using reference TRBV5-6 and TRBJ2-3, is DAGVTQSPTHLIKTRGQQVTLRCSPKSGHDTVSWYQQALGQGPQFIFQYYEEEERQRGNFPDRFSGHQFPNYSSELNVNALLLGDSALYLCASNNGPSSPDTQYFGPGTRLTVL.

With respect to this clonotype: This may arise from a read error, as a much more abundant clone is one base away. The chain uses TRBV29-1 and TRBJ1-1; the D is unclear. The CDR3 runs to 13 residues. Germline V lookup: CDR1 SQVTM, CDR2 ANQGSEA. In DNA form, the CDR3 reads TGCAGCGTTGCCAGGTCGAAGAACAATGAAGCTTTCTTT. Translated: CSVARSKNNEAFF.

Turning to this clonotype: At one end the junction does not follow the germline gene, possibly because of a read error. The gene calls are TRBV12-3 or TRBV12-4 and TRBJ1-6; D gene ambiguous. The CDR3 runs to 13 residues. CDR3 in DNA: TGCGCCAGCAGTTTGGTGCAGCATTCACCCCTCCACTTT. Protein product: CASSLVQHSPLHF.

Turning to this clonotype: The junction departs from the called germline gene at one end, perhaps through a read error. The chain combines TRBV6-6 with TRBJ1-4, with D tentatively TRBD1 (5 bases). Germline V CDR1 and CDR2: MNHNY, SVGAGI (reference sequence). The CDR3 runs to 14 residues. CDR3 sequence reads: CVSSPTATNEKLFF. The CDR3 DNA sequence: TGTGTCAGCAGCCCGACAGCCACTAATGAAAAACTGTTTTTT.